This T cell receptor beta chain was sequenced in a study of cytomegalovirus exposure and HLA in healthy donors. Study-level results: In vitro work confirmed that three CMV-associated chains recognize CMV antigens. With later analysis, a missense DCLRE1C variant became linked to TCR beta V- and J-gene trimming.

PCR employed 60 Vbeta and 13 Jbeta primers. Using immunoSEQ multiplex PCR, the repertoire was profiled, and TCRdb retains in-frame clones only, with some absent. This sample's clone table lists 200,000 to 250,000 clones. V dropped 4 bases and J dropped 0 bases, with 18 bases sitting between them. Germline values: CDR1 MGHRA, CDR2 YSYEKL. CDR3 size: 17 residues. As for this clone: Antigen unknown.

Healthy bone marrow donors made up the cohort. The source is a girl aged 2-15 years in good health and CMV-seropositive. V gene TRBV4-1 combines with J gene TRBJ1-1, with D possibly TRBD1 on 6 matching bases. The sample was PBMCs. DNA of the CDR3: TGCGCCAGCAGCCCATTAGGGGGTGAAGCCCTGAACACTGAAGCTTTCTTT. Its translation is CASSPLGGEALNTEAFF.